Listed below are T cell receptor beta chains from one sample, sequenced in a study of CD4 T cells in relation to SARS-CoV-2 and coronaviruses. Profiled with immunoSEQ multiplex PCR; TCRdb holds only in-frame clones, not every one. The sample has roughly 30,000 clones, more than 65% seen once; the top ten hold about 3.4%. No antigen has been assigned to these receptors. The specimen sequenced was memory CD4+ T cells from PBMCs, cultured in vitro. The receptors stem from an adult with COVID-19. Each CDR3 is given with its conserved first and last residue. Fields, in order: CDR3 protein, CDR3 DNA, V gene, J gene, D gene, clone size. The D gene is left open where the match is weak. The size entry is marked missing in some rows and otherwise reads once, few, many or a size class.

CDR3 protein: CSASSYNEQFF
CDR3 DNA: TGCAGTGCTTCCTCCTACAATGAGCAGTTCTTC
V gene: TRBV20-1
J gene: TRBJ2-1
D gene: NA
clone size: NA

CDR3 protein: CASSLDGGTQYF
CDR3 DNA: TGTGCCAGCAGTTTGGATGGCGGGACGCAGTATTTT
V gene: TRBV28
J gene: TRBJ2-3
D gene: NA
clone size: NA

CDR3 protein: CASSLLSNYGYTF
CDR3 DNA: TGCGCCAGCAGCCTCTTATCTAACTATGGCTACACCTTC
V gene: TRBV5-1
J gene: TRBJ1-2
D gene: NA
clone size: NA

CDR3 protein: CASSPDRSKRTIYF
CDR3 DNA: TGTGCCAGCTCACCGGACAGGTCCAAAAGGACCATATATTTT
V gene: TRBV18
J gene: TRBJ1-3
D gene: TRBD1
clone size: NA

CDR3 protein: CASSIGLAGVNEQFF
CDR3 DNA: TGTGCCAGCAGCATCGGACTAGCGGGTGTCAATGAGCAGTTCTTC
V gene: TRBV7-3
J gene: TRBJ2-1
D gene: TRBD2
clone size: NA

CDR3 protein: CASCLTGRPQHF
CDR3 DNA: TGTGCCAGCTGTCTGACGGGACGGCCCCAGCATTTT
V gene: TRBV28
J gene: TRBJ1-5
D gene: NA
clone size: NA

CDR3 protein: CASSSTVLQYF
CDR3 DNA: TGTGCCAGCAGCTCGACGGTTTTGCAGTACTTC
V gene: TRBV5-5
J gene: TRBJ2-7
D gene: NA
clone size: NA

CDR3 protein: CASSLGWGGRNTEAFF
CDR3 DNA: TGTGCCAGCAGCTTAGGGTGGGGGGGCAGAAACACTGAAGCTTTCTTT
V gene: TRBV7-9
J gene: TRBJ1-1
D gene: NA
clone size: NA

CDR3 protein: CASSYSNSRGRRLSSYNEQFF
CDR3 DNA: TGTGCCAGCAGTTACTCTAACTCGCGGGGGAGGCGGCTCAGCTCCTACAATGAGCAGTTCTTC
V gene: TRBV6-2/TRBV6-3
J gene: TRBJ2-1
D gene: TRBD2
clone size: once

CDR3 protein: CASSLAGENTEAFF
CDR3 DNA: TGCGCCAGCAGCTTGGCCGGGGAGAACACTGAAGCTTTCTTT
V gene: TRBV5-1
J gene: TRBJ1-1
D gene: NA
clone size: NA

CDR3 protein: CASKVVSEQYF
CDR3 DNA: TGTGCCAGCAAAGTGGTCTCCGAGCAGTACTTC
V gene: TRBV2
J gene: TRBJ2-7
D gene: NA
clone size: NA

CDR3 protein: CASSLGDISVYEQYF
CDR3 DNA: TGTGCCAGCAGCTTAGGTGACATAAGCGTCTACGAGCAGTACTTC
V gene: TRBV7-2
J gene: TRBJ2-7
D gene: NA
clone size: NA

CDR3 protein: CASSWAGSGELFF
CDR3 DNA: TGTGCCAGCAGCTGGGCGGGGTCCGGGGAGCTGTTTTTT
V gene: TRBV7-9
J gene: TRBJ2-2
D gene: NA
clone size: few

CDR3 protein: CASSQVAGMGEQYF
CDR3 DNA: TGCGCCAGCAGCCAAGTTGCGGGAATGGGCGAGCAGTACTTC
V gene: TRBV4-3
J gene: TRBJ2-7
D gene: NA
clone size: NA

CDR3 protein: CASSLIIPGAYSTGELFF
CDR3 DNA: TGTGCCAGCAGCCTGATCATACCGGGGGCTTACTCGACAGGGGAGCTGTTTTTT
V gene: TRBV2
J gene: TRBJ2-2
D gene: NA
clone size: NA

CDR3 protein: CASRREGETQYF
CDR3 DNA: TGTGCCAGCAGACGAGAAGGAGAGACCCAGTACTTC
V gene: TRBV2
J gene: TRBJ2-5
D gene: NA
clone size: NA

CDR3 protein: CASSLGIREQFF
CDR3 DNA: TGTGCCAGCAGCTTAGGGATCCGTGAGCAGTTCTTC
V gene: TRBV7-2
J gene: TRBJ2-1
D gene: NA
clone size: NA

CDR3 protein: CAWSVARGAATNEKLFF
CDR3 DNA: TGTGCCTGGAGTGTAGCCCGGGGGGCTGCAACTAATGAAAAACTGTTTTTT
V gene: TRBV30
J gene: TRBJ1-4
D gene: NA
clone size: NA

CDR3 protein: CASSLVLGGYTF
CDR3 DNA: TGTGCCAGCAGTTTAGTCCTTGGTGGCTACACCTTC
V gene: TRBV12-3/TRBV12-4
J gene: TRBJ1-2
D gene: NA
clone size: NA

CDR3 protein: CASSLYLGLAGENEQFF
CDR3 DNA: TGTGCTAGCAGCTTATATTTGGGACTAGCGGGAGAAAATGAGCAGTTCTTC
V gene: TRBV7-7
J gene: TRBJ2-1
D gene: TRBD2
clone size: NA

CDR3 protein: CASMGGVGRYTGELFF
CDR3 DNA: TGTGCCAGCATGGGGGGTGTCGGGCGTTACACCGGGGAGCTGTTTTTT
V gene: TRBV2
J gene: TRBJ2-2
D gene: NA
clone size: NA

CDR3 protein: CASASNTDTQYF
CDR3 DNA: TGTGCCAGCGCCTCCAACACAGATACGCAGTATTTT
V gene: TRBV7-2
J gene: TRBJ2-3
D gene: NA
clone size: once

CDR3 protein: CASSLGMTGGHATNEKLFF
CDR3 DNA: TGTGCCAGCAGCTTAGGGATGACAGGGGGCCACGCAACTAATGAAAAACTGTTTTTT
V gene: TRBV7-9
J gene: TRBJ1-4
D gene: TRBD1
clone size: NA

CDR3 protein: CASSLADSPETQYF
CDR3 DNA: TGTGCCAGCTCACTGGCGGACAGTCCCGAGACCCAGTACTTC
V gene: TRBV18
J gene: TRBJ2-5
D gene: NA
clone size: NA

CDR3 protein: CASRLVRGKGYNEQFF
CDR3 DNA: TGTGCAAGTCGCTTAGTCAGGGGAAAAGGGTACAATGAGCAGTTCTTC
V gene: TRBV12-2
J gene: TRBJ2-1
D gene: NA
clone size: NA

CDR3 protein: CASRGGQGAYQPQHF
CDR3 DNA: TGTGCCAGCAGAGGGGGACAGGGTGCCTATCAGCCCCAGCATTTT
V gene: TRBV2
J gene: TRBJ1-5
D gene: TRBD1
clone size: NA

CDR3 protein: CASSDRASGGNEQFF
CDR3 DNA: TGTGCCAGCAGTGACCGGGCCAGCGGGGGGAATGAGCAGTTCTTC
V gene: TRBV6-4
J gene: TRBJ2-1
D gene: TRBD2
clone size: NA

CDR3 protein: CASSLSQGVPNEKLFF
CDR3 DNA: TGTGCCAGCAGCTTATCCCAGGGGGTGCCGAATGAAAAACTGTTTTTT
V gene: TRBV7-9
J gene: TRBJ1-4
D gene: TRBD1
clone size: NA

CDR3 protein: CASRGTGGADTQYF
CDR3 DNA: TGTGCCAGCAGGGGGACAGGGGGGGCAGATACGCAGTATTTT
V gene: TRBV6-5
J gene: TRBJ2-3
D gene: TRBD1
clone size: NA

CDR3 protein: CASSLGLSGQETQYF
CDR3 DNA: TGTGCCAGCAGCTTAGGTCTGTCAGGTCAAGAGACCCAGTACTTC
V gene: TRBV7-9
J gene: TRBJ2-5
D gene: NA
clone size: NA

CDR3 protein: CASSLATGLADTQYF
CDR3 DNA: TGTGCCAGCAGCCTGGCGACAGGGTTGGCAGATACGCAGTATTTT
V gene: TRBV5-4
J gene: TRBJ2-3
D gene: TRBD1
clone size: few